Sequencing of this T cell receptor beta chain was carried out in a study of T cell repertoires in cytomegalovirus infection. This CDR3 is 12 amino acids long. CDR1 and CDR2 (germline): DFQATT, SNEGSKA (reference sequence). The V and J ends lost 5 bases and 7 bases respectively, with 11 bases between them. As concerns this clonotype: Its antigen is still unknown.

From the reads, TCRdb called clonotypes with MiXCR, one entry per CDR3 protein. The sample yields hundreds of thousands of distinct CDR3 sequences, 30% to 40% seen once. The source material was cultured PBMCs, sampled from culture after CMV antigen stimulation. This clonotype was obtained from a human donor in good health (CMV status not recorded). Some clones in this sample may be carry-over from other donors' samples. The chain employs TRBV20-1 and TRBJ1-4, with D possibly being TRBD1 (6 bases). The CDR3 protein is CSARGGFEKLFF. The CDR3 DNA sequence: TGCAGTGCTCGAGGGGGGTTTGAAAAACTGTTTTTT.